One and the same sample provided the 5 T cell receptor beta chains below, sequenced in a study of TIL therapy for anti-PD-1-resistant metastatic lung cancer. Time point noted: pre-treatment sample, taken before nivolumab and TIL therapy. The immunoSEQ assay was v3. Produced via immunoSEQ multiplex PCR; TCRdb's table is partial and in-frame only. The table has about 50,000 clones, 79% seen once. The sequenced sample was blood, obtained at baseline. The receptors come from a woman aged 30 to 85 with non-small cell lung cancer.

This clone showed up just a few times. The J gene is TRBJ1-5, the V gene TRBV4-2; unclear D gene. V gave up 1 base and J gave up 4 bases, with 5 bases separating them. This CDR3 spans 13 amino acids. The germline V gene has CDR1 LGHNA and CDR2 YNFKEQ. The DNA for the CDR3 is TGTGCCAGCAGCCAAGGAGAGAATCAGCCCCAGCATTTT. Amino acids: CASSQGENQPQHF.

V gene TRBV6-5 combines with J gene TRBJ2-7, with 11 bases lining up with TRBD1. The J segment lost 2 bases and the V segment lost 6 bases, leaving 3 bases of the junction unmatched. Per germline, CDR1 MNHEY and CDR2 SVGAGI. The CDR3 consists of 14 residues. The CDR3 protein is CASSLDRGPYEQYF. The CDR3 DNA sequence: TGTGCCAGCAGCTTGGACAGGGGGCCCTACGAGCAGTACTTC.

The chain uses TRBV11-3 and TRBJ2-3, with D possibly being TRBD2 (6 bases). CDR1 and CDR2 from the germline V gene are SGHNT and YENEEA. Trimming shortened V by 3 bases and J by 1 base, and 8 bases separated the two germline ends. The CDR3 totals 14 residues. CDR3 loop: CASSLERGTDTQYF. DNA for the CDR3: TGTGCCAGCAGCTTGGAGCGGGGCACAGATACGCAGTATTTT.

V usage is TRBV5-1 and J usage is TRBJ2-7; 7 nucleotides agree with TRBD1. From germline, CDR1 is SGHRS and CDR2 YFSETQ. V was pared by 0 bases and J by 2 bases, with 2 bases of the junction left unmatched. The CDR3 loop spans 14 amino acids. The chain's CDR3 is CASSLGDRTYEQYF. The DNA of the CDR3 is TGCGCCAGCAGCTTGGGGGACAGAACCTACGAGCAGTACTTC.

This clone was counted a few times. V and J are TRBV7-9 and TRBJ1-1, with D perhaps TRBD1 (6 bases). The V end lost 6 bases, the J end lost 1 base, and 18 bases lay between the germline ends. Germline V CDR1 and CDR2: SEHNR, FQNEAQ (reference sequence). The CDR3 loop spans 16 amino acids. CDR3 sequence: CASRKVTGWWNTEAFF. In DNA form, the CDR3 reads TGTGCCAGCAGGAAAGTTACAGGGTGGTGGAACACTGAAGCTTTCTTT.